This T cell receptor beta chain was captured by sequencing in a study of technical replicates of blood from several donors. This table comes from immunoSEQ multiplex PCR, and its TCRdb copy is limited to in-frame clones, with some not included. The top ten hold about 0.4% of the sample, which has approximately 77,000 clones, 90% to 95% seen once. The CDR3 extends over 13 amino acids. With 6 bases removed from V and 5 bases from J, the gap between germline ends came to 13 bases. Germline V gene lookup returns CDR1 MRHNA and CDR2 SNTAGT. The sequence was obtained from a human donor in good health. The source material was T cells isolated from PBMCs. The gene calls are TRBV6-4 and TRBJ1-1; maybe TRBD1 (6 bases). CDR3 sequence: CASSLRGLTEAFF. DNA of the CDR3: TGTGCCAGCAGCCTCAGGGGTTTGACTGAAGCTTTCTTT.